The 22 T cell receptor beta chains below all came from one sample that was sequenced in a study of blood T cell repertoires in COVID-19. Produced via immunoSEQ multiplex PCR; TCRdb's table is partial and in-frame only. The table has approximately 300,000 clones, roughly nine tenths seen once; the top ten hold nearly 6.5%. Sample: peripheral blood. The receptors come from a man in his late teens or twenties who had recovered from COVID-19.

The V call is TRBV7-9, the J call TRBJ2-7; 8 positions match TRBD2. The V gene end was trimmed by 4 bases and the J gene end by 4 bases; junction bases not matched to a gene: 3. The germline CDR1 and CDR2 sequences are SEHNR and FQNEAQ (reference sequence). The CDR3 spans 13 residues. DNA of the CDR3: TGTGCCAGCAGCTCCACTAGCGGATACGAGCAGTACTTC. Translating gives CASSSTSGYEQYF. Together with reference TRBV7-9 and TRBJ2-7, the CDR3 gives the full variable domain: DTGVSQNPRHKITKRGQNVTFRCDPISEHNRLYWYRQTLGQGPEFLTYFQNEAQLEKSRLLSDRFSAERPKGSFSTLEIQRTEQGDSAMYLCASSSTSGYEQYFGPGTRLTVT.

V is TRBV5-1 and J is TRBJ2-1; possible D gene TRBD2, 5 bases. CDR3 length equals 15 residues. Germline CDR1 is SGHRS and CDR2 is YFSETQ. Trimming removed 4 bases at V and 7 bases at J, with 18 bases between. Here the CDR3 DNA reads TGCGCCAGCAGCACGAGGGTGACGGGTGGGAATGAGCAGTTCTTC. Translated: CASSTRVTGGNEQFF.

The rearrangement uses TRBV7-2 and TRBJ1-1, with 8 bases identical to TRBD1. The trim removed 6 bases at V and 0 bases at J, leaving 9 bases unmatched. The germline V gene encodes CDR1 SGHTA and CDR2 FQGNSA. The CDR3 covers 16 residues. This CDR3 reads CASRPDRGALNTEAFF. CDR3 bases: TGTGCCAGCAGACCTGACAGGGGCGCCTTGAACACTGAAGCTTTCTTT.

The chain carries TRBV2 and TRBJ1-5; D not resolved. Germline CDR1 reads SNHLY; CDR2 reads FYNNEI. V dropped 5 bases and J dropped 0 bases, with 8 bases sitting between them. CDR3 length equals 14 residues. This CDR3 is CASSRGFSNQPQHF. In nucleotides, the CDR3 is TGTGCCAGCAGTAGAGGGTTTAGCAATCAGCCCCAGCATTTT.

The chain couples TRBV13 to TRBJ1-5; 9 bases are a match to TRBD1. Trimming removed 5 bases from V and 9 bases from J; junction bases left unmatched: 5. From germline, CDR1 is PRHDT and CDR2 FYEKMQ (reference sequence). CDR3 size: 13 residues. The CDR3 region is CASSRGQGMPQHF. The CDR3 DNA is TGTGCCAGCAGCCGAGGACAGGGGATGCCCCAGCATTTT.

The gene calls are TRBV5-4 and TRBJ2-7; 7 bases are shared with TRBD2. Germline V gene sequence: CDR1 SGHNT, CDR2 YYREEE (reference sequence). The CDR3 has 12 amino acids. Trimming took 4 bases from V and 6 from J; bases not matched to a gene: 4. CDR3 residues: CASSVTGGEQYF. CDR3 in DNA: TGTGCCAGCAGCGTAACGGGAGGCGAGCAGTACTTC. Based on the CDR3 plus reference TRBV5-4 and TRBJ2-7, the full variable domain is ETGVTQSPTHLIKTRGQQVTLRCSSQSGHNTVSWYQQALGQGPQFIFQYYREEENGRGNFPPRFSGLQFPNYSSELNVNALELDDSALYLCASSVTGGEQYFGPGTRLTVT.

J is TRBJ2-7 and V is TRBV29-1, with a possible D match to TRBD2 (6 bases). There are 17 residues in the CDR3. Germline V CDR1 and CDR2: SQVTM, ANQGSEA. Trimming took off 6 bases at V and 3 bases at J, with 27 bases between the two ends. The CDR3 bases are TGCAGCGTGGGAGGAGACAGAAATGACCCCGGGGGCTACGAGCAGTACTTC. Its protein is CSVGGDRNDPGGYEQYF.

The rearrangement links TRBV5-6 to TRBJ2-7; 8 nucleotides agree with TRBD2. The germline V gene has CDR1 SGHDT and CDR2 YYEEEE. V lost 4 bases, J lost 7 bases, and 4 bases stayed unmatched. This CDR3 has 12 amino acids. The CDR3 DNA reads TGTGCCAGCAGCCGACTAGCGAGAGAGCAGTACTTC. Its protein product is CASSRLAREQYF.

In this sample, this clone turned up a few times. In DNA, the CDR3 is TGTGCCAGCAGTTCGGACAGGGACCCCCCTTGGTATGGCTACACCTTC. Translated, it gives CASSSDRDPPWYGYTF. This chain uses TRBV5-6 with TRBJ1-2; 8 bases map to TRBD1. The CDR3 runs 16 residues. Germline V gene sequence: CDR1 SGHDT, CDR2 YYEEEE. V shed 5 bases and J 5 bases; nucleotides not matched to a gene: 14.

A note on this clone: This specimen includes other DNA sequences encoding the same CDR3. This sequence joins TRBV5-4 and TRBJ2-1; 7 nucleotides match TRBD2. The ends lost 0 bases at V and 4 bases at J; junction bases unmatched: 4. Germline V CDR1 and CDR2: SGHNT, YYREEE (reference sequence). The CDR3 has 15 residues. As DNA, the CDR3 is TGTGCCAGCAGCTTGGGTCTAGCGGCTTACAATGAGCAGTTCTTC. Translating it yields CASSLGLAAYNEQFF.

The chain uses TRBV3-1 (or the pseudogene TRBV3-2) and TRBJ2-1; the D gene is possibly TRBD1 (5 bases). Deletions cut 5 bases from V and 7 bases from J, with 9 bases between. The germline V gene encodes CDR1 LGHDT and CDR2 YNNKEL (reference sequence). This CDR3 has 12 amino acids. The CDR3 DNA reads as TGTGCCAGCAGCTCCAGGGTGAATGAGCAGTTCTTC. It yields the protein CASSSRVNEQFF.

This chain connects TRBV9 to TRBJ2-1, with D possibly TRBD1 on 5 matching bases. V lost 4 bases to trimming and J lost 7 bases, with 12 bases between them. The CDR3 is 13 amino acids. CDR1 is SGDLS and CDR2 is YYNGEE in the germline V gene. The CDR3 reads CASSSGPSNEQFF. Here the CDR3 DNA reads TGTGCCAGCAGCTCAGGGCCATCAAATGAGCAGTTCTTC.

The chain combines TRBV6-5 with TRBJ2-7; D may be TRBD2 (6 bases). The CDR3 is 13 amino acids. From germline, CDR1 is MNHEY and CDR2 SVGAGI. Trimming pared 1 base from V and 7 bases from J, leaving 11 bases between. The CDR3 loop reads CASSYWREGEQYF. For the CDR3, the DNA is TGTGCCAGCAGTTACTGGAGGGAAGGGGAGCAGTACTTC.

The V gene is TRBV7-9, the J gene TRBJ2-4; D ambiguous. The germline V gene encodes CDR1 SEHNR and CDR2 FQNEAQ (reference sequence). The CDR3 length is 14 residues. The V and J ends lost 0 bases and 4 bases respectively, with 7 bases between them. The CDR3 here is CASSLASQKNIQYF. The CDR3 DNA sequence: TGTGCCAGCAGCTTAGCGTCACAGAAAAACATTCAGTACTTC.

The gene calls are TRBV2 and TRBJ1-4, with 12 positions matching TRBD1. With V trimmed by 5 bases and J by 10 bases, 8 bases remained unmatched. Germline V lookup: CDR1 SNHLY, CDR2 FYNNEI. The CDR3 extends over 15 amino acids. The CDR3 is CASSTTGTGGSKLFF. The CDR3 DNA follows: TGTGCCAGCAGTACAACCGGGACAGGGGGCTCAAAACTGTTTTTT.

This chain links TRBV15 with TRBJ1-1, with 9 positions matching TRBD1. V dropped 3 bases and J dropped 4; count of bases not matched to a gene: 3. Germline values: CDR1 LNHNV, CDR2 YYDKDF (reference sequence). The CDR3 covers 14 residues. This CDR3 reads CATSSRQGVTEAFF. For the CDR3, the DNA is TGTGCCACCAGCAGTCGACAGGGGGTCACTGAAGCTTTCTTT.

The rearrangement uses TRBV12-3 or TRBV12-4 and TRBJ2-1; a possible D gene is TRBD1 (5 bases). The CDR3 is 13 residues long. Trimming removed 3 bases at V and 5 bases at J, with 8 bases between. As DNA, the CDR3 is TGTGCCAGCAGTTTCGTAGGGGACAATGAGCAGTTCTTC. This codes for CASSFVGDNEQFF.

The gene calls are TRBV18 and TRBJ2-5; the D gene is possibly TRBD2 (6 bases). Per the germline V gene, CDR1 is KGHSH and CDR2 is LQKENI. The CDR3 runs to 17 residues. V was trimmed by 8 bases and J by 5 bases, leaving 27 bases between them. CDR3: CASATTSVAIGGETQYF. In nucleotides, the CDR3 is TGTGCCAGCGCCACCACGTCGGTTGCTATCGGAGGGGAGACCCAGTACTTC. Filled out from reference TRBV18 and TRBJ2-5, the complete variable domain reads NAGVMQNPRHLVRRRGQEARLRCSPMKGHSHVYWYRQLPEEGLKFMVYLQKENIIDESGMPKERFSAEFPKEGPSILRIQQVVRGDSAAYFCASATTSVAIGGETQYFGPGTRLLVL.

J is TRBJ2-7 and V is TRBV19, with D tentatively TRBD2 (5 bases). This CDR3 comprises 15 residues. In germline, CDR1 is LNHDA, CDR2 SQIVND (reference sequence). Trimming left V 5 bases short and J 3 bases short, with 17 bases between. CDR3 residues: CASSFKGPGLYEQYF. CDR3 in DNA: TGTGCCAGTAGTTTCAAAGGGCCAGGACTCTACGAGCAGTACTTC.

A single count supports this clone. The CDR3 loop reads CASSLGLADTGELFF. Here the CDR3 DNA reads TGCGCCAGCAGCTTGGGACTAGCGGACACCGGGGAGCTGTTTTTT. This chain links TRBV5-1 with TRBJ2-2; 9 bases align to TRBD2. The germline V gene has CDR1 SGHRS and CDR2 YFSETQ. Trimming cost V 0 bases and J 3 bases; bases outside gene matches: 0. CDR3 length: 15 amino acids. Using reference TRBV5-1 and TRBJ2-2 for the parts outside the CDR3, the full variable domain is KAGVTQTPRYLIKTRGQQVTLSCSPISGHRSVSWYQQTPGQGLQFLFEYFSETQRNKGNFPGRFSGRQFSNSRSEMNVSTLELGDSALYLCASSLGLADTGELFFGEGSRLTVL.

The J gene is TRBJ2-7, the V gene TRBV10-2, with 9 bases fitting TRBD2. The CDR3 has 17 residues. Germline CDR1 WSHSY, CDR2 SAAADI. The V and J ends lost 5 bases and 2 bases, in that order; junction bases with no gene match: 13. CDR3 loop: CASSRAGSAGGPYEQYF. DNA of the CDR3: TGCGCCAGCAGTAGGGCGGGGTCGGCGGGAGGGCCCTACGAGCAGTACTTC.

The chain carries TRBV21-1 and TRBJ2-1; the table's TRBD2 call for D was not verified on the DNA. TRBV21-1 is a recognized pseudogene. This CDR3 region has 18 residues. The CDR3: CASSKGPLAGDRVNEQFF. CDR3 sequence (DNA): TGTGCCAGCAGCAAAGGTCCTCTAGCGGGGGACAGGGTGAATGAGCAGTTCTTC.